A single TCR beta chain is shown here with its context. Per the germline V gene, CDR1 is GTSNPN and CDR2 is SVGIG (reference sequence). There are 16 residues in the CDR3. V was clipped by 4 bases and J by 2 bases, with 20 bases between them. These data are taken from a study of blood T cell repertoires in COVID-19. In the source study's methods: By means of reference gene primer amplification, nucleated cell counts were estimated. Using immunoSEQ multiplex PCR, the repertoire was profiled, and TCRdb retains in-frame clones only, with some absent. V, J and clone size reflect that table, while D and trimming were determined from the DNA. The table includes around 200,000 clones, around four fifths detected once.

What was sequenced was peripheral blood. This chain connects TRBV30 to TRBJ1-2; a weak D match, TRBD1 (6 bases). This receptor was obtained from a woman aged 65 to 85 with COVID-19, enrolled during active disease. In DNA, the CDR3 is TGTGCCTGGATTTCCCCCGGGGCAGGGGCCAACTATGGCTACACCTTC. This encodes CAWISPGAGANYGYTF.